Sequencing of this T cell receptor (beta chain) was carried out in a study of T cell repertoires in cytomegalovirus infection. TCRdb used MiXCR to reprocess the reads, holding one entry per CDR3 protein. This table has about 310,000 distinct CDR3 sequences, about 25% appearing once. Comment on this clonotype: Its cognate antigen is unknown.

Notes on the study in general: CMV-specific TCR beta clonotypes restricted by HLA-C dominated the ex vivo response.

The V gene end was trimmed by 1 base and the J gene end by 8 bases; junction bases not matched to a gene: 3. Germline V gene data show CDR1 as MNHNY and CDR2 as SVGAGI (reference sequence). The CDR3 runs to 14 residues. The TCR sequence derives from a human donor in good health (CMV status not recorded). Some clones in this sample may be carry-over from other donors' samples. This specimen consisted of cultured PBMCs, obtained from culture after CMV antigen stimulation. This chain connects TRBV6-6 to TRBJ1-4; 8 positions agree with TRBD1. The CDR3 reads CASSYYGQGEKLFF. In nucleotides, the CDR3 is TGTGCCAGCAGTTACTACGGACAGGGCGAAAAACTGTTTTTT.